This T cell receptor beta chain is drawn from a study of OX40 agonist ivuxolimab in advanced cancers. Broadly, across the study: The costimulatory receptor OX40 (CD134) was targeted by ivuxolimab, a fully human IgG2 agonistic monoclonal antibody. Intravenous ivuxolimab was administered to patients every 2 weeks at six dose levels: 0.01, 0.1, 0.3, 1.5, 3 and 10 mg/kg. Of the approximately 54 dose-escalation patients, hepatocellular carcinoma was present in about 20, melanoma in approximately 15, renal cell carcinoma in 9 and head and neck cancer in 9. In the dose-escalation cohort, 65% to 90% of patients were male, and the mean age was roughly 60 years, with a range of 23 to 79. Patients were allowed to have had prior anti-PD-1, anti-PD-L1 or anti-CTLA-4 therapy, and 30% to 50% of the dose-escalation patients had previously received checkpoint inhibitors. Partial responses occurred in three dose-escalation patients, of whom one had hepatocellular carcinoma and two had cutaneous melanoma. The purpose of peripheral TCRbeta sequencing was to test whether ivuxolimab changed TCR sequence diversity and led to clonal T-cell expansion. The monotherapy dose-escalation portion (N of about 50 patients) of the phase I ivuxolimab trial is reported in the paper.

As concerns this clone: This clone's antigen is unknown. The input lacks base qualities; no much larger clone sits a single base away.

Summary of the overall study and its limitations: In partial responders in the 0.1-3.0 mg/kg groups, normalized peripheral clonal expansion was found to be among the lowest, especially among CD8+ T cells. Low levels of normalized T-cell clonal expansion were also shown by some nonresponding patients. After ivuxolimab, CD8+ T cells had more expanded clones than CD4+ T cells on average. Clonal expansion of both CD4+ and CD8+ blood T cells was observed from baseline to week 6 at doses 0.1 to 3.0 mg/kg. The antigen specificity of the clonally expanded peripheral T cells was not determined.

Patients with autoimmune disease history or receiving systemic immunosuppression were excluded from the trial. Peripheral blood for TCR sequencing was collected from all dose cohorts at baseline, on cycle 4 day 1, and on cycle 7 day 1. Samples came from an open-label, multicenter, first-in-human phase I dose-escalation trial of ivuxolimab. The trial enrolled adults with locally advanced or metastatic head and neck squamous cell, hepatocellular, melanoma or renal cell carcinoma. Before TCR sequencing, CD4+ T cells and CD8+ T cells were sorted from peripheral blood as separate populations. Genomic DNA was isolated from the sorted cells so that the TCRbeta CDR3 region could be sequenced. The immunoSEQ Assay was used for sequencing of TCRbeta CDR3 regions. Imported from immuneACCESS, the table was reduced by TCRdb to in-frame sequences with V and J called. These copies leave out some clones; in studies compared against another copy, an unresolved V gene accounts for under half, and the cause of the remainder is not known. In all, the sample holds about 72,000 clones, and about 90% of those were seen once. The ten largest clones add up to around 6.3% of the sample.

From cysteine to phenylalanine, the CDR3 is 15 amino acids long. The entry retains the CDR3 DNA only, 45 bases that are in frame from base 1. The germline V gene (reference sequence) specifies LNHDA as CDR1 and SQIVND as CDR2. Trimming accounts for 5 bases at V and 7 bases at J, while the number of junction bases matched to no gene is 7. The chain couples TRBV19 to TRBJ1-6, and TRBD1 matches 8 of the central bases. The receptor was isolated from an adult with an advanced solid tumor such as melanoma, head and neck, liver or kidney cancer. This material consisted of CD4+ or CD8+ T cells sorted from blood, taken in a trial of the OX40 agonist ivuxolimab. The encoded CDR3 is CASSLDRVGNSPLHF. The base sequence is TGTGCCAGTAGTTTGGACAGGGTGGGGAATTCACCCCTCCACTTT. Full variable domain (CDR3 extended with the reference TRBV19 and TRBJ1-6 proteins): DGGITQSPKYLFRKEGQNVTLSCEQNLNHDAMYWYRQDPGQGLRLIYYSQIVNDFQKGDIAEGYSVSREKKESFPLTVTSAQKNPTAFYLCASSLDRVGNSPLHFGNGTRLTVT.